The clone carrying this T cell receptor beta chain has only a few counts. The data were obtained in a study of T cell repertoires in MIS-A myocarditis. Libraries were prepared by immunoSEQ multiplex PCR; TCRdb keeps only in-frame clonotypes and omits some of them. The data hold about 10,000 clones, with 65% to 90% observed a single time. This CDR3 has 13 residues. CDR1 is LGHNA, CDR2 YNFKEQ, per germline. Trimming shortened V by 4 bases and J by 5 bases, and 11 bases separated the two germline ends. The sequence was collected from a man younger than 30 with fulminant myocarditis from multisystem inflammatory syndrome in adults (MIS-A) after COVID-19. Sequences were obtained from right ventricle heart tissue obtained at autopsy. V is TRBV4-2 and J is TRBJ1-1, with D perhaps matching TRBD1 (5 bases). DNA of the CDR3: TGTGCCAGCAGCCGAGAAAAGGGGACTGAAGCTTTCTTT. It yields the protein CASSREKGTEAFF.